The clone carrying this TCR beta chain was observed a single time. Antigen unknown. The identical CDR3 is also encoded by other nucleotide sequences in the sample. The data were obtained in a study of T cell responses to AZD1222 COVID-19 vaccine. Notes on the study in general: Donors were chiefly white British, with a greater number of females, and clonal diversity was perhaps underestimated. At baseline, just five or six AZD1222 recipients tested seropositive.

Using immunoSEQ multiplex PCR, the repertoire was profiled, and TCRdb retains in-frame clones only, with some absent. Of 180,000 or so clones listed, approximately 90% were seen once; the top ten hold about 1.7%. Timing groups of about 4 and about 12 weeks for second doses were pooled. The CDR3 extends over 13 amino acids. The V and J ends lost 2 bases and 4 bases respectively, with 8 bases between them. The V gene's germline CDR1 is MNHEY and CDR2 SMNVEV (reference sequence). The chain combines TRBV27 with TRBJ1-1; D perhaps matches TRBD1 (6 bases). The TCR was taken from an adult who received the AZD1222 COVID-19 vaccine. Source: peripheral blood, taken 28 days after the second AZD1222 dose. This CDR3 reads CASSLGGGTEAFF. Written as DNA, the CDR3 is TGTGCCAGCAGTTTAGGAGGGGGCACTGAAGCTTTCTTT.